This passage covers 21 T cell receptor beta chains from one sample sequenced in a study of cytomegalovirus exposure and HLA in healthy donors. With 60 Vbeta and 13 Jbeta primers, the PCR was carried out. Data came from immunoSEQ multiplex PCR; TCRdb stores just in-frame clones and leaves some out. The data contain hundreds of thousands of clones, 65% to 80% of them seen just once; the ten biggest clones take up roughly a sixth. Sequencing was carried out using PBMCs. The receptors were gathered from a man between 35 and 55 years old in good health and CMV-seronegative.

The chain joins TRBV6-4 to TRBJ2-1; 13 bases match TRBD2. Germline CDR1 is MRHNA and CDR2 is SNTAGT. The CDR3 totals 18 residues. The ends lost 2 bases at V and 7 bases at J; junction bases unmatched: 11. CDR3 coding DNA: TGTGCCAGCAGTGACACACTCCATCAACTAGCGGGGGGGAATGAGCAGTTCTTC. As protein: CASSDTLHQLAGGNEQFF.

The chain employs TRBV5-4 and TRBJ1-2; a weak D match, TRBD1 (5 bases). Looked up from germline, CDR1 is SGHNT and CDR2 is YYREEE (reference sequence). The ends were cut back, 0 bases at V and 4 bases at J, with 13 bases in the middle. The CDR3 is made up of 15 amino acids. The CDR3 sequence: CASSLVGGEAYGYTF. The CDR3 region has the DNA TGTGCCAGCAGCTTGGTTGGGGGGGAAGCCTATGGCTACACCTTC.

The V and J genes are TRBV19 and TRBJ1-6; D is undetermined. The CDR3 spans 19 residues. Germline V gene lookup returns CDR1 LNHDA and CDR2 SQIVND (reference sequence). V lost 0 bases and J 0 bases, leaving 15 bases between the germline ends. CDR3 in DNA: TGTGCCAGTAGTATAGAATCACGGCGGGCGAGCTCCTATAATTCACCCCTCCACTTT. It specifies CASSIESRRASSYNSPLHF.

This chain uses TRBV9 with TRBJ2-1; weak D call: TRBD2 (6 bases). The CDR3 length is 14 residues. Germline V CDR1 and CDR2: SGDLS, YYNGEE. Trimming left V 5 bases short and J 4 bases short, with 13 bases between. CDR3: CASSTEGLYNEQFF. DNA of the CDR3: TGTGCCAGCAGTACGGAGGGACTTTACAATGAGCAGTTCTTC.

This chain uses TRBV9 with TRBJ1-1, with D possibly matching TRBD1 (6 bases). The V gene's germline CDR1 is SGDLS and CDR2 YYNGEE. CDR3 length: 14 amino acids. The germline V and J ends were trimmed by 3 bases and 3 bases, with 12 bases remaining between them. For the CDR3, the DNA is TGTGCCAGCAGCGAGAAGGGGGTCGACACTGAAGCTTTCTTT. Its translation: CASSEKGVDTEAFF.

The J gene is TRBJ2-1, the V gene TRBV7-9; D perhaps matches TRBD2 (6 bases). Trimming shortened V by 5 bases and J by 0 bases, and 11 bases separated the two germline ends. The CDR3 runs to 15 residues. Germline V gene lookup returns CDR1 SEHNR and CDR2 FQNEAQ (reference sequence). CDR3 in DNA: TGTGCCAGCAGCCCAATCGGGAGCTCCTACAATGAGCAGTTCTTC. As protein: CASSPIGSSYNEQFF.

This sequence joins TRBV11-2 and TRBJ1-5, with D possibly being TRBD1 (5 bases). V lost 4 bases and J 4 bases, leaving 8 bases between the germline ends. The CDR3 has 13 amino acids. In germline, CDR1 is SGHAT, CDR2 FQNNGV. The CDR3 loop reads CASSWTPNQPQHF. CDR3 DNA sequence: TGTGCCAGCAGCTGGACACCAAATCAGCCCCAGCATTTT.

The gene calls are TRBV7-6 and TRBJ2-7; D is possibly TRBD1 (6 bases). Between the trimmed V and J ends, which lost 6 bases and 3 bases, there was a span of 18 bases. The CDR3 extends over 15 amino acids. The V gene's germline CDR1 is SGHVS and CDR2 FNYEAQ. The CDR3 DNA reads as TGTGCCAGCAGTCGTGAGTCCAGGGGCTTCTACGAGCAGTACTTC. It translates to CASSRESRGFYEQYF.

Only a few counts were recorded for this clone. The CDR3 reads CASSTLAVEQFF. In DNA form, the CDR3 reads TGTGCCAGCAGCACCCTGGCTGTGGAGCAGTTCTTC. The chain carries TRBV7-9 and TRBJ2-1, with D unclear. The CDR3 covers 12 residues. CDR1 and CDR2 from the germline V gene are SEHNR and FQNEAQ (reference sequence). V was pared by 5 bases and J by 10 bases, with 12 bases between.

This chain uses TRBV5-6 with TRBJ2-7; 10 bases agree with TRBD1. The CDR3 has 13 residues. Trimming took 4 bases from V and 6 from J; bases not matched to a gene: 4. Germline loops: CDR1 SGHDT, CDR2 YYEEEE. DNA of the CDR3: TGTGCCAGCAGCCTGGGACAGGGGTTCGAGCAGTACTTC. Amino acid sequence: CASSLGQGFEQYF.

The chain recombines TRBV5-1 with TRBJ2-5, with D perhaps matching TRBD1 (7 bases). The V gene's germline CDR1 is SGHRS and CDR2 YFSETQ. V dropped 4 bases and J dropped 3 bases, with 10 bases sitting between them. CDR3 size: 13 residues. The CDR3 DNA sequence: TGCGCCAGCAGCCAGGGGGGAAAAGAGACCCAGTACTTC. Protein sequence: CASSQGGKETQYF.

The CDR3 bases are TGTGCCAGCAGCAGGGGAAACACTGAAGCTTTCTTT. It is translated as CASSRGNTEAFF. This chain joins TRBV6-1 and TRBJ1-1; D might be TRBD1 (6 bases). The length of the CDR3 is 12 residues. Per germline, CDR1 MNHNS and CDR2 SASEGT. Deletions cut 6 bases from V and 2 bases from J, with 7 bases between.

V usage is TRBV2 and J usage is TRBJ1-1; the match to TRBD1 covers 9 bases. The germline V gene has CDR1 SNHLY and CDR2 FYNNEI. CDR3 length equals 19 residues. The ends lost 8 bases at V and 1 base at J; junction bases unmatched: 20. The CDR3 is CASGGWRGTGSTWNTEAFF. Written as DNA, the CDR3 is TGTGCCAGCGGGGGGTGGAGGGGGACAGGGTCGACGTGGAACACTGAAGCTTTCTTT.

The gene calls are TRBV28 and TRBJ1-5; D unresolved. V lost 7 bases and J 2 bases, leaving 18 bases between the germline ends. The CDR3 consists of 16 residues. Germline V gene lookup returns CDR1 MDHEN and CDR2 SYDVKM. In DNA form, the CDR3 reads TGTGCCAGCATAAGGACTCAGGCCATCGGCAATCAGCCCCAGCATTTT. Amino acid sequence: CASIRTQAIGNQPQHF.

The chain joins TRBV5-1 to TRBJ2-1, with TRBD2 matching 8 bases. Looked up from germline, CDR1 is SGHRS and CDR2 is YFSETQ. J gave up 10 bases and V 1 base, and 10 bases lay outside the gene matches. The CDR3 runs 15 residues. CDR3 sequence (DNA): TGCGCCAGCAGCTTGTCCTTTCCAGCGGGAGTAGAGCAGTTCTTC. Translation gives CASSLSFPAGVEQFF.

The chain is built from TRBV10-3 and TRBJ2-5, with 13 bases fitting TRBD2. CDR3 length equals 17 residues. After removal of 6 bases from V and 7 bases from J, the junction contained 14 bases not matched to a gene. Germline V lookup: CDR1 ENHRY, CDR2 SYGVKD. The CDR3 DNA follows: TGTGCCATCAGCACCTTACCGGGACTAGCGGGATTAGCGACCCAGTACTTC. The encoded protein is CAISTLPGLAGLATQYF.

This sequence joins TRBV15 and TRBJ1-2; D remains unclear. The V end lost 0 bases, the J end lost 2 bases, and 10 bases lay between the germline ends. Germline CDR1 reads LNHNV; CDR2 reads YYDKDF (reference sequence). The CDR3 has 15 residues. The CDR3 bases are TGTGCCACCAGCAGAGATCTCGCGGCCAACTATGGCTACACCTTC. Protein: CATSRDLAANYGYTF.

CDR3 sequence (DNA): TGTGCTAGTGGTTTGGTTGGGGGACAGGTTGACACCGGGGAGCTGTTTTTT. This gives the protein CASGLVGGQVDTGELFF. The chain couples TRBV12-5 to TRBJ2-2; 8 positions agree with TRBD1. Unmatched junction bases numbered 6, after V lost 0 bases and J lost 3 bases. Per germline, CDR1 LGHNT and CDR2 FRNRAP. The CDR3 length is 17 residues.

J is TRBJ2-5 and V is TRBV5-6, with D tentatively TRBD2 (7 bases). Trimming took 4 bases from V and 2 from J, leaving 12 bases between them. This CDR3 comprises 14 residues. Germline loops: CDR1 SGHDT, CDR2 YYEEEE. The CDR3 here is CASSLGGPQETQYF. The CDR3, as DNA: TGTGCCAGCAGCCTCGGGGGGCCTCAAGAGACCCAGTACTTC. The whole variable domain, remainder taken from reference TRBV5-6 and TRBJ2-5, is DAGVTQSPTHLIKTRGQQVTLRCSPKSGHDTVSWYQQALGQGPQFIFQYYEEEERQRGNFPDRFSGHQFPNYSSELNVNALLLGDSALYLCASSLGGPQETQYFGPGTRLLVL.

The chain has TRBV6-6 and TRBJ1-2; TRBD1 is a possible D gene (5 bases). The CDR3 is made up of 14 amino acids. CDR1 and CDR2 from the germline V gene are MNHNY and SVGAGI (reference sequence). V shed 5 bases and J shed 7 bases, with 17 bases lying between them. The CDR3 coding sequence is TGTGCCAGCAGTCCCACTGGAGGGGTCGGTGGCTACACCTTC. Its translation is CASSPTGGVGGYTF.

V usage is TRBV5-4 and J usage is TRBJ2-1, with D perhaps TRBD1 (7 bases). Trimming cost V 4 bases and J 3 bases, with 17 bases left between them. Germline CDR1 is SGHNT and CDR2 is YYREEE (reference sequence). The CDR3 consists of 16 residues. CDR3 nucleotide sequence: TGTGCCAGCAGCCGGGGGCAGGGGGAGGTCTACAATGAGCAGTTCTTC. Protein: CASSRGQGEVYNEQFF.